This T cell receptor beta chain was found in a study of T-cell memory formation after mild COVID-19. General study points: Pre-infection memory contained some responding clones, which suggested that cross-reactive memory had joined. Those CD4+ clones that contracted were mainly in CM and EM (CD8+ ones in EMRA). Confirmation was lacking for SARS-CoV-2 specificity of second-wave clones that peaked on day 37.

TCRdb reprocessed the 5' RACE reads via MiXCR and lists one record per CDR3 protein. The table records tens of thousands of distinct CDR3 sequences, nearly 25% of them present only once. V was pared by 7 bases and J by 1 base, with 5 bases between. The CDR3 is made up of 13 amino acids. CDR1 and CDR2 from the germline V gene are MNHEY and SVGEGT. This clonotype was counted only a few times. Its specificity is unknown. The sequenced sample consisted of PBMCs or a T cell subset sorted from them (not recorded which). The receptor's source is a man between 18 and 35 years old who had mild COVID-19 (a few samples of this study predate the infection). Cell type and time point are not known. This rearrangement joins TRBV6-2 or TRBV6-3 to TRBJ1-6, with D possibly TRBD1 on 5 matching bases. The CDR3 DNA is TGTGCCAGCAAGGGGTCCTATAATTCACCCCTCCACTTT. Its protein is CASKGSYNSPLHF.